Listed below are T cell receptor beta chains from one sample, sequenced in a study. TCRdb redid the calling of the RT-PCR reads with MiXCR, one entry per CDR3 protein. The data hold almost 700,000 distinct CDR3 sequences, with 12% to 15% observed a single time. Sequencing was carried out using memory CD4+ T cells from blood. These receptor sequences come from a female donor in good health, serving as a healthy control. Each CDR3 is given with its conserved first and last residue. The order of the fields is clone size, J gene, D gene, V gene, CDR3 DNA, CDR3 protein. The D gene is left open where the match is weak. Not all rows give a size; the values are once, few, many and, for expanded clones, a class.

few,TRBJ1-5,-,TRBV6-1,TGTGCCAGCAGTTCACTAAACAATCAGCCCCAGCATTTT,CASSSLNNQPQHF
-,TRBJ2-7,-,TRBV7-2,TGTGCCAGCACTGGGTCGATCTCCTACGAGCAGTACTTC,CASTGSISYEQYF
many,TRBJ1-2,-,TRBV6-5,TGTGCCAGCAGTCCCAGCGGGTACGGCTACACCTTC,CASSPSGYGYTF
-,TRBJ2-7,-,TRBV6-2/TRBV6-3,TGTGCCAGCAGGGGGACGGTTGCAATATACGAGCAGTACTTC,CASRGTVAIYEQYF
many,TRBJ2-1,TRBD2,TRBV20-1,TGCAGTGCTACGGACTTAAGCGGGAACTACAATGAGCAGTTCTTC,CSATDLSGNYNEQFF
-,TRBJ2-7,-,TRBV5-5,TGTGCCAGCAGCTTGCTCCAGGGGGGTACCTACGAGCAGTACTTC,CASSLLQGGTYEQYF
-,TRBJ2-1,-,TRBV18,TGTGCCAGCTCACCCTCCACAGGGTTGAGCTCCTACAATGAGCAGTTCTTC,CASSPSTGLSSYNEQFF
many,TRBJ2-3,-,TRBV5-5,TGTGCCAGCAGCGTCCGGAGCGGACTGCTCACAGATACGCAGTATTTT,CASSVRSGLLTDTQYF
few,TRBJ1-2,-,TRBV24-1,TGTGCCACCGAAGGGGCGGACTATGGCTACACCTTC,CATEGADYGYTF
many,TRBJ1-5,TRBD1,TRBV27,TGTGCCAGCAGCCCGACAGGGTGGGGGGATCAGCCCCAGCATTTT,CASSPTGWGDQPQHF
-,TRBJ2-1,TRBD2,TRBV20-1,TGCAGTGCTAGATCATGGGCTAGCGGGATCGATGAGCAGTTCTTC,CSARSWASGIDEQFF
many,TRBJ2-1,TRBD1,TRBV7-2,TGTGCCACCCAACCGGGACAGACCTACAATGAGCAGTTCTTC,CATQPGQTYNEQFF
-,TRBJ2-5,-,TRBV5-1,TGCGCCAGCAGCCGGGGCTGGGGAGAGACCCAGTACTTC,CASSRGWGETQYF
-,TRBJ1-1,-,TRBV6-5,TGTGCCAGTTACAGGGAGGCTGAAGCTTTCTTT,CASYREAEAFF
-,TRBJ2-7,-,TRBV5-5,TGTGCCAGCAGCACGCGAGGGGGGGACAGCCGCTTCGAGCAGTACTTC,CASSTRGGDSRFEQYF
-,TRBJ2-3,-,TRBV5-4,TGTGCCAGCAGCTTGGGCTGGGACACAGATACGCAGTATTTT,CASSLGWDTDTQYF
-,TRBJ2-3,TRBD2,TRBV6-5,TGTGCCAGCAGCACGGGACTAGCGGGAGGGCAGTATTTT,CASSTGLAGGQYF
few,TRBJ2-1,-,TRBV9,TGTGCCAGCAGCCCGCCTCCCAGGGGAATCAATGAGCAGTTCTTC,CASSPPPRGINEQFF
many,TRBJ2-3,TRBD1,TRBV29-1,TGCAGCGTTGCCCGGGACAGGCGAGTAGGCACAGATACGCAGTATTTT,CSVARDRRVGTDTQYF
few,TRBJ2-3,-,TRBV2,TGTGCCAGATCTATCGGGCAAGGCACAGATACGCAGTATTTT,CARSIGQGTDTQYF
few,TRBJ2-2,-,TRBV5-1,TGCGCCAGCAAAGACCAGACTCTAGCCACCGGGGAGCTGTTTTTT,CASKDQTLATGELFF
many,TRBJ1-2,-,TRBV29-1,TGCAGCGTTGATTCGCTAGGAGACTATGGCTACACCTTC,CSVDSLGDYGYTF
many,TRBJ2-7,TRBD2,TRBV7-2,TGTGCCAGCAGCGCCCTAGCGGGGGTATCCTACGAGCAGTACTTC,CASSALAGVSYEQYF